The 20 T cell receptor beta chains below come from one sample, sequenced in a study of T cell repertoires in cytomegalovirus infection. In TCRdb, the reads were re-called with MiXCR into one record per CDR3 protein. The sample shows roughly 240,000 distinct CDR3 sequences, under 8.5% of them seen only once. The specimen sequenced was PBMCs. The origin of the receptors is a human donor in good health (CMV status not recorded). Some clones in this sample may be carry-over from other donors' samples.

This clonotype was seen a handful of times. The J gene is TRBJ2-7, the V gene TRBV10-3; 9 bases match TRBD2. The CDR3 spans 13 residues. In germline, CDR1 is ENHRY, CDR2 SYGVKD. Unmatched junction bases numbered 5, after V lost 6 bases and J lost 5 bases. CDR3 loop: CAISGGGADEQYF. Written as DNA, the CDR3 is TGTGCCATCAGCGGCGGGGGGGCCGACGAGCAGTACTTC.

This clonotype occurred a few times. The CDR3 protein is CASSPSDGNQPQHF. As DNA, the CDR3 is TGTGCCAGCTCACCCTCCGATGGGAATCAGCCCCAGCATTTT. This chain connects TRBV18 to TRBJ1-5, with D unresolved. The CDR3 runs to 14 residues. The V and J ends lost 3 bases and 4 bases respectively, with 10 bases between them. Germline V lookup: CDR1 KGHSH, CDR2 LQKENI.

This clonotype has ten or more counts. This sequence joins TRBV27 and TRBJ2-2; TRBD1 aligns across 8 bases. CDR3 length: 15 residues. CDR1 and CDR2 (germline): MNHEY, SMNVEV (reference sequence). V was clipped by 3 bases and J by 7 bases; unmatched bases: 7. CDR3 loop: CASSFLQGVGGELFF. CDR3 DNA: TGTGCCAGCAGTTTTTTACAGGGGGTAGGCGGGGAGCTGTTTTTT.

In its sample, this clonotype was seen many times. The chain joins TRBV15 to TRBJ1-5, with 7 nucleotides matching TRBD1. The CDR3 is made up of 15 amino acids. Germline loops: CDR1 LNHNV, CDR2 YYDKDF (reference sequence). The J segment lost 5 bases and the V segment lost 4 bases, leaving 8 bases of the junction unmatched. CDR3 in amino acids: CATSTRQGYDQPQHF. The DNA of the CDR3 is TGTGCCACCAGCACCCGACAGGGCTATGATCAGCCCCAGCATTTT.

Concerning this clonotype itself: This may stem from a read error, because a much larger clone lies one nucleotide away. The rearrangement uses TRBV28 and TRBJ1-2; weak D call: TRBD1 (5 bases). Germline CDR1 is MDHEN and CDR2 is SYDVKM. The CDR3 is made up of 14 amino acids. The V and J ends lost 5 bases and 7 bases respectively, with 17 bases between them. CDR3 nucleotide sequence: TGTGCCAGCAGTCCAGGGTCACCATCAGGTGGCTACACCTTC. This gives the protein CASSPGSPSGGYTF.

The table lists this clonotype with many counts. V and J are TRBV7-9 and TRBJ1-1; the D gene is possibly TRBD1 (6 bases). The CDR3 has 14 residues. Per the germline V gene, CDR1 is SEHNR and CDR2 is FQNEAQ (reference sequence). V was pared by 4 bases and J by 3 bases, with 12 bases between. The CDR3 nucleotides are TGTGCCAGCAGCTCCACCGGGACATACACTGAAGCTTTCTTT. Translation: CASSSTGTYTEAFF.

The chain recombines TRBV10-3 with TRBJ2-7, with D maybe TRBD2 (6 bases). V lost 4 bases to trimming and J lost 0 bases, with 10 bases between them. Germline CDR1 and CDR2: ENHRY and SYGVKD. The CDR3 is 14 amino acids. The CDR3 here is CAISVRESSYEQYF. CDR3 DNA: TGTGCCATCAGTGTCCGGGAGAGCTCCTACGAGCAGTACTTC.

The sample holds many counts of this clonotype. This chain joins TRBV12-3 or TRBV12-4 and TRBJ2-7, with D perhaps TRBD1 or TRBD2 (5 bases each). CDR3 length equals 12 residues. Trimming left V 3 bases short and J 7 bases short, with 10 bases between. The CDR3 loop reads CASSFWGNEQYF. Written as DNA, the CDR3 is TGTGCCAGCAGTTTTTGGGGGAATGAGCAGTACTTC.

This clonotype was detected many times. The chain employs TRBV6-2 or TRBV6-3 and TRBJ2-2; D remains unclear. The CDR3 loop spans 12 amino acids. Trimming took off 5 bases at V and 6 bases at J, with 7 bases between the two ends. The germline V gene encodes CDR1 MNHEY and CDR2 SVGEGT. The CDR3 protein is CASSANAGELFF. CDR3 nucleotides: TGTGCCAGCAGTGCCAATGCCGGGGAGCTGTTTTTT.

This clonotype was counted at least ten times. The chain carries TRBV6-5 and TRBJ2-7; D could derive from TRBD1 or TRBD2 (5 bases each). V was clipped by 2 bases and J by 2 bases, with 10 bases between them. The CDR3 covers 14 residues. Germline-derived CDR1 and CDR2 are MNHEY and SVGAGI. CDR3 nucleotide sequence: TGTGCCAGCAGTTACGGGACGGCGGCCTACGAGCAGTACTTC. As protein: CASSYGTAAYEQYF.

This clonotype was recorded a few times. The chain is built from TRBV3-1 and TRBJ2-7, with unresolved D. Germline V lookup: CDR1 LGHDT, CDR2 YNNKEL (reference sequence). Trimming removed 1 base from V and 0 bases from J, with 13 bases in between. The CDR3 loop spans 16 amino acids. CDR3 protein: CASSQGGGRVSYEQYF. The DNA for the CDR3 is TGTGCCAGCAGCCAAGGCGGCGGTAGGGTCTCCTACGAGCAGTACTTC.

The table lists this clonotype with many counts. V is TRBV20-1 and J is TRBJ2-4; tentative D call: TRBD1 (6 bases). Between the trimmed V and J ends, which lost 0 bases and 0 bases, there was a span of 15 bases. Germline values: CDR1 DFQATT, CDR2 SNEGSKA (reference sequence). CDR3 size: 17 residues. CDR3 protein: CSARDQGMVGAKNIQYF. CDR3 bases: TGCAGTGCTAGAGATCAGGGGATGGTGGGAGCCAAAAACATTCAGTACTTC.

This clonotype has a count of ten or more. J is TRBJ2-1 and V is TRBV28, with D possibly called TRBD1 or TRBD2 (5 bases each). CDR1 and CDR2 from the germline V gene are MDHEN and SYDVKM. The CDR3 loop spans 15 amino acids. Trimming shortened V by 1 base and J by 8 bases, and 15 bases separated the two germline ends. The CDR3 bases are TGTGCCAGCAGTTTATCCAGGGCCGGGAATGATGAGCAGTTCTTC. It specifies CASSLSRAGNDEQFF. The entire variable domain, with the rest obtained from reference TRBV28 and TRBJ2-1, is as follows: DVKVTQSSRYLVKRTGEKVFLECVQDMDHENMFWYRQDPGLGLRLIYFSYDVKMKEKGDIPEGYSVSREKKERFSLILESASTNQTSMYLCASSLSRAGNDEQFFGPGTRLTVL.

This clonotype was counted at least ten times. This CDR3 reads CASSYERGSGTGGLNTEAFF. CDR3 nucleotide sequence: TGTGCCAGCAGCTACGAACGTGGATCCGGGACAGGGGGTTTGAACACTGAAGCTTTCTTT. The chain carries TRBV7-9 and TRBJ1-1, with 11 bases fitting TRBD1. The CDR3 length is 20 residues. V shed 4 bases and J 0 bases; nucleotides not matched to a gene: 16. Per the germline V gene, CDR1 is SEHNR and CDR2 is FQNEAQ (reference sequence). Together with reference TRBV7-9 and TRBJ1-1, the CDR3 gives the full variable domain: DTGVSQNPRHKITKRGQNVTFRCDPISEHNRLYWYRQTLGQGPEFLTYFQNEAQLEKSRLLSDRFSAERPKGSFSTLEIQRTEQGDSAMYLCASSYERGSGTGGLNTEAFFGQGTRLTVV.

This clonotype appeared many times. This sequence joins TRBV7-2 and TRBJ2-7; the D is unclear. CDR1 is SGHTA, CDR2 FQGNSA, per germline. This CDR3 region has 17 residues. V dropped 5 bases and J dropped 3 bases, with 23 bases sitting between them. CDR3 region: CASSPRVSGRRNYEQYF. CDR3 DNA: TGTGCCAGCAGCCCCCGGGTATCCGGACGGAGAAACTACGAGCAGTACTTC.

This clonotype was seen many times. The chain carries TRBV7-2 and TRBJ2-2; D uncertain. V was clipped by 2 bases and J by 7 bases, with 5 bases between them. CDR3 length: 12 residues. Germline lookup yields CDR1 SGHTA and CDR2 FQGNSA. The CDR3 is CASSLWSGELFF. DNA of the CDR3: TGTGCCAGCAGCTTATGGAGCGGGGAGCTGTTTTTT. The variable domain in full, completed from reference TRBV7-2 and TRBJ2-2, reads GAGVSQSPSNKVTEKGKDVELRCDPISGHTALYWYRQSLGQGLEFLIYFQGNSAPDKSGLPSDRFSAERTGGSVSTLTIQRTQQEDSAVYLCASSLWSGELFFGEGSRLTVL.

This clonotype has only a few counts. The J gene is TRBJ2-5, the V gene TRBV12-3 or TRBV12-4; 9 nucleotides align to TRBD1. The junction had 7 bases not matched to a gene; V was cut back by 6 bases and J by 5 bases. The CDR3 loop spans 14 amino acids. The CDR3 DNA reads TGTGCCAGCAGCGGCACAGGGGGCTGGGAGACCCAGTACTTC. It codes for CASSGTGGWETQYF.

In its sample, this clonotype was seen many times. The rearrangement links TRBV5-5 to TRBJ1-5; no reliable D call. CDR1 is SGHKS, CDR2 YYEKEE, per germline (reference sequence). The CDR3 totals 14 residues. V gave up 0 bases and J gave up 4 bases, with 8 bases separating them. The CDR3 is CASSLGPLNQPQHF. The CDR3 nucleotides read TGTGCCAGCAGCTTGGGACCGCTAAATCAGCCCCAGCATTTT.

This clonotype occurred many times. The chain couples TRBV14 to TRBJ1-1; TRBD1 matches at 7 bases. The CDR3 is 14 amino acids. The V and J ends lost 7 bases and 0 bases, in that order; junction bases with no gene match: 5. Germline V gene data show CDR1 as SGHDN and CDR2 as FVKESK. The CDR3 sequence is CASKQGLMNTEAFF. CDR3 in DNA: TGTGCCAGCAAACAGGGGCTTATGAACACTGAAGCTTTCTTT.

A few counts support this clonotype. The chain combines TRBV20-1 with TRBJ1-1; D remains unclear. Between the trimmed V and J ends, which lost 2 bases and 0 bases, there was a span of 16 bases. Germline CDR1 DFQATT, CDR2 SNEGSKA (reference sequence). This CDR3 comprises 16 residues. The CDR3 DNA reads TGCAGTGCTAGACAGATTTTGGGCCAGTTGAACACTGAAGCTTTCTTT. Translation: CSARQILGQLNTEAFF.